The sequence of this T cell receptor (beta chain) was determined in a study of human T cells and chemical hapten exposure. As for time point: patch test 1, 2 weeks after DPC sensitization. This sample's treatment: therapeutic diphenylcyclopropenone sensitization with weekly scalp DPC. The study enrolled 18 to 70-year-old alopecia patients suitable for DPC. The CDR3 has 15 residues. Germline V lookup: CDR1 MGHRA, CDR2 YSYEKL. Trimming stripped 1 base from V and 3 bases from J, with 12 bases between. This clonotype occurred many times. Authors' analysis steps: The number of TCRs in each sample had a median of approximately 99,000 and spanned roughly 20,000 to 750,000. TCRdb recomputed calls from the RACE reads with MiXCR, one row per CDR3 protein. TCRdb, rather than the study authors, made the V and J calls. The table includes more than 65,000 distinct CDR3 sequences, about 7.5% detected once.

V is TRBV4-1 and J is TRBJ1-1; the D is unclear. The origin of this receptor is a woman in her 30s with alopecia areata. Some clones in this sample may be carry-over from other donors' samples. Here the sequenced sample was whole blood, taken in connection with sensitization to the hapten diphenylcyclopropenone (DPC). The CDR3 loop reads CASSQGGGRYTEAFF. DNA for the CDR3: TGCGCCAGCAGCCAAGGGGGAGGGAGGTACACTGAAGCTTTCTTT.